This section outlines one T cell receptor (beta chain) sequence together with its context. Unmatched junction bases numbered 9, after V lost 3 bases and J lost 1 base. In germline, CDR1 is SGHNT, CDR2 YYREEE (reference sequence). The CDR3 has 16 amino acids. Primers for the PCR totalled 60 Vbeta and 13 Jbeta. Sequenced by immunoSEQ multiplex PCR; TCRdb stores in-frame clones only, minus some. The sample holds 120,000 to 150,000 clones, roughly 80% seen once. These data originate in a study of cytomegalovirus exposure and HLA in healthy donors. V gene TRBV5-4 combines with J gene TRBJ2-7, with 8 positions matching TRBD2. Sequenced sample: PBMCs. The sequence was obtained from a man aged 40-55 years in good health and CMV-seropositive. In DNA form, the CDR3 reads TGTGCCAGCAGCTCGTCGCTGACTAGCGCTTCCTACGAGCAGTACTTC. The encoded protein is CASSSSLTSASYEQYF. Filled out from reference TRBV5-4 and TRBJ2-7, the complete variable domain reads ETGVTQSPTHLIKTRGQQVTLRCSSQSGHNTVSWYQQALGQGPQFIFQYYREEENGRGNFPPRFSGLQFPNYSSELNVNALELDDSALYLCASSSSLTSASYEQYFGPGTRLTVT.